This T cell receptor beta chain is drawn from a study of cytomegalovirus exposure and HLA in healthy donors. This clone was recorded a few times. Its antigen is unknown. The PCR was carried out with 60 Vbeta primers and 13 Jbeta primers. This table comes from immunoSEQ multiplex PCR, and its TCRdb copy is limited to in-frame clones, with some not included. This sample has 65,000 to 70,000 clones; 75% to 90% occur once, and the top ten carry 12%. Germline CDR1 is MNHEY and CDR2 is SMNVEV (reference sequence). Trimming stripped 8 bases from V and 4 bases from J, with 14 bases between. The CDR3 is made up of 13 amino acids. Findings and caveats of the study: In vitro confirmation showed three CMV-associated chains to be CMV antigen specific. Researchers counted some 150 TCR beta chains as cytomegalovirus-associated.

V and J are TRBV27 and TRBJ2-5, with D unclear. Sequenced sample: PBMCs. The receptor's source is a woman in her thirties in good health and CMV-seropositive. The CDR3 region is CASRSHPRETQYF. The CDR3 nucleotides are TGTGCCAGCCGGTCCCACCCCCGAGAGACCCAGTACTTC.